One sample yielded the 2 T cell receptor beta chains listed below, sequenced in a study of T cells in Graves' hyperthyroidism and ophthalmopathy. The CDR3 regions of TCR beta were amplified from RNA transcripts. The TCR CDR3 was amplified in a first-round RT-PCR using the HTBI primer set. TCRdb itself ran the multiplex PCR reads through MiXCR, one entry per CDR3 protein. The sample carries roughly 400,000 distinct CDR3 sequences, 25% recorded once. The sequenced sample consisted of blood. The receptor source for this set is a man aged 50-59 years with Graves' hyperthyroidism.

The chain has TRBV11-3 and TRBJ2-7, with 8 bases matching TRBD2. V shed 1 base and J 0 bases; nucleotides not matched to a gene: 2. Germline V gene lookup returns CDR1 SGHNT and CDR2 YENEEA. This CDR3 comprises 15 residues. DNA of the CDR3: TGTGCCAGCAGCTTAGTGGGACTAGGCTCCTACGAGCAGTACTTC. Translating gives CASSLVGLGSYEQYF.

The V call is TRBV13, the J call TRBJ2-7; possibly TRBD1 for D (6 bases). This CDR3 spans 14 amino acids. V gave up 5 bases and J gave up 2 bases, with 13 bases separating them. Germline CDR1 PRHDT, CDR2 FYEKMQ (reference sequence). In nucleotides, the CDR3 is TGTGCCAGCAGCCCAGGGACATACACCTACGAGCAGTACTTC. Amino acids: CASSPGTYTYEQYF.